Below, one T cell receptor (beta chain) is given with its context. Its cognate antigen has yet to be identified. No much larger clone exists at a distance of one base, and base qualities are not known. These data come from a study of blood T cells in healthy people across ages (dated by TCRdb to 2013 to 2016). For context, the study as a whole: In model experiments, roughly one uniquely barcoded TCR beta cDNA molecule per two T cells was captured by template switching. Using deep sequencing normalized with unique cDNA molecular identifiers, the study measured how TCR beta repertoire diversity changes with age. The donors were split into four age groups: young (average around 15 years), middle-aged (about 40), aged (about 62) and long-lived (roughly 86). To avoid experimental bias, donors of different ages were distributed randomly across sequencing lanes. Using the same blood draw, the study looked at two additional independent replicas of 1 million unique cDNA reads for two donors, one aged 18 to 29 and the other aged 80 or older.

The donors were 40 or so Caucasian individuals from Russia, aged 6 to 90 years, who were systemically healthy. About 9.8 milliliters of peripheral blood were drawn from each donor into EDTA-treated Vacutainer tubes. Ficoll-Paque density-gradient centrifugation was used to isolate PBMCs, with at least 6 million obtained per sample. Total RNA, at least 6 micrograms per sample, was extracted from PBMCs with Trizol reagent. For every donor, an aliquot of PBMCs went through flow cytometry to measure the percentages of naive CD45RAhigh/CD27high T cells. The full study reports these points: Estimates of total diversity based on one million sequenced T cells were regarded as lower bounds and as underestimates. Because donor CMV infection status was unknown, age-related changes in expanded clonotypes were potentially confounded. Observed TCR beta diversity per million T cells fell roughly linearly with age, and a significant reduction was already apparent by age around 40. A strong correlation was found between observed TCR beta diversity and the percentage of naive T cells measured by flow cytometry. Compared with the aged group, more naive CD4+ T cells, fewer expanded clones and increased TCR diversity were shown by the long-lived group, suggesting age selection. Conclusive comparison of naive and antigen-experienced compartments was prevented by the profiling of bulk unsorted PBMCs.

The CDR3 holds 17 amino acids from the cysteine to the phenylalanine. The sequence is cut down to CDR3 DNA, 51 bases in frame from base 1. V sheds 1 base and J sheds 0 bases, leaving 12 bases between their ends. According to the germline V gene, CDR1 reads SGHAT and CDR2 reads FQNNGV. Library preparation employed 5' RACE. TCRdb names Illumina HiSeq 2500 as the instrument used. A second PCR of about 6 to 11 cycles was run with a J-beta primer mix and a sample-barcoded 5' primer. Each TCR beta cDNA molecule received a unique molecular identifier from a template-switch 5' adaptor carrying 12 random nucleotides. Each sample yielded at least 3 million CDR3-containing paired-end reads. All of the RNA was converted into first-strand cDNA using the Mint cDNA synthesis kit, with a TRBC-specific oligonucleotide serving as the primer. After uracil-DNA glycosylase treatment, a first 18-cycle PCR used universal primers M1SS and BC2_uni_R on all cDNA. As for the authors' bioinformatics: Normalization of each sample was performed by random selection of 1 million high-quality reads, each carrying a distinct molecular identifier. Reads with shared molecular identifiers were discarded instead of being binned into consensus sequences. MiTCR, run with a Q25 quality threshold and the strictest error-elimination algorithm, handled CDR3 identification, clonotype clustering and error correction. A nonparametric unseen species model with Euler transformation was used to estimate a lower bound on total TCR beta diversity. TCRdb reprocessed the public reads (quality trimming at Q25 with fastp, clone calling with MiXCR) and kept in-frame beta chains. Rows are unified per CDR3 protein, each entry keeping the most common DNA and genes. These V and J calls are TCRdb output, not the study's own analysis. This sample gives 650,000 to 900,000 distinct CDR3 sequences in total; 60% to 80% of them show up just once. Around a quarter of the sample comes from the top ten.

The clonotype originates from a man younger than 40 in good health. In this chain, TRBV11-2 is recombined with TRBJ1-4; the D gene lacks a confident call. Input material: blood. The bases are TGTGCCAGCAGCTTAGGCGCGGGCGTTGCAACTAATGAAAAACTGTTTTTT. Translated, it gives CASSLGAGVATNEKLFF.